This entry describes one TCR beta chain. This clonotype showed up many times. The clone's antigen remains unknown. One base away there is no much larger clone; base qualities are not given. Relative to germline, V is missing 4 bases and J is missing 6 bases, with 4 bases of the junction outside any gene match. The CDR1 and CDR2 encoded by the germline V gene (reference sequence) are LGHDT and YNNKEL. The CDR3 covers 14 residues, taking in both the cysteine and the phenylalanine. CDR3 DNA is the only sequence kept; it has 42 bases, read in frame from the first base. The entry originates in a study of T cells in Graves' hyperthyroidism and ophthalmopathy (dated by TCRdb to 2018 to 2020). Regarding the research as a whole: Peripheral blood was sampled at the time of initial diagnosis, prior to any treatment. TCR V-J signatures able to tell the groups apart were searched for in a discovery cohort of some 97 patients, of whom about 40 had Graves' ophthalmopathy and 57 had stable Graves' hyperthyroidism. Whether ophthalmopathy could be predicted prospectively was tested in an independent validation cohort made up of about 20 hyperthyroidism patients plus 17 patients who later progressed to ophthalmopathy. For training and testing, the 110 or so patients in the discovery cohort were randomly divided in a 7:3 ratio. In several Graves' hyperthyroidism patients, the study also compared T-cell repertoires from thyroid tissue with T-cell repertoires from blood. After sampling, hyperthyroidism patients received methimazole starting at 30 mg daily, and ophthalmopathy patients received high-dose intravenous methylprednisolone. The paper reports TCR Vbeta CDR3 sequencing of approximately 140 peripheral blood samples: around 45 ophthalmopathy, about 75 hyperthyroidism and around 17 progressor patients.

Hyperthyroidism patients were aged 18 to 65 years and newly diagnosed, with disease duration of less than 2 months. Patients with uncontrolled infections, other autoimmune diseases, pregnancy or lactation were excluded. Clinical symptoms, serum thyroxine and TRAb, thyroid ultrasound, and orbital computed tomography formed the basis for the diagnoses. Blood from progressor patients was drawn when they were first diagnosed with hyperthyroidism, before any ophthalmopathy symptoms appeared. PBMCs were isolated from 7.5 to 10 ml of fresh peripheral blood by Ficoll-Paque density gradient centrifugation. Progressor patients were initially diagnosed with Graves' hyperthyroidism and developed ophthalmopathy during follow-up. Total RNA was extracted with Trizol reagent, and quality was checked on an Agilent 2100 Bioanalyzer. TCR beta CDR3 regions were amplified from RNA transcripts. The first round of RT-PCR for the TCR CDR3 was performed with the HTBI primer set and the Qiagen OneStep RT-PCR kit. Libraries were constructed in a second round of multiplex PCR, after which size selection and purification were carried out. Sequencing of the libraries was done on an Illumina HiSeq2000 using paired-end 100 bp reads. For the original study's pipeline: SOAPnuke was used to process the raw data, throwing out any read that contained adapters or uncalled bases, had a mean Phred below 15, or lacked an exact constant-primer or identifier match. High-quality paired reads were merged using COPE v1.2.5, and each unique nucleotide sequence was defined as a clonotype. MiTCR v1.1 was used to align the clonotypes against IMGT TRBV, TRBD and TRBJ reference segments. The analysis was restricted to V-J combinations with a frequency above 0.0001, which together covered roughly 99% of the repertoires. A TCS score was defined as the ratio between F50 (clonal expansion) and ExV (chaos), using BLOSUM62-based TCRdist between CDR3 peptides within each V-J. Welch's t-statistics and random forest reduced several hundred V-J features to 13, which were used in a naive Bayes classifier (R e1071). TCRdb took the public reads, trimmed them with fastp at Q25, ran MiXCR for clone calling and kept in-frame beta chains. Rows are combined by CDR3 protein, so each entry shows the most common genes and DNA. These V and J calls are TCRdb output, not the study's own analysis. For this sample the table gives roughly 360,000 distinct CDR3 sequences, of which approximately 13% were detected only once. The ten largest clonotypes hold less than 25% of the sample.

Broader findings and caveats from the paper: In validation, the model predicted progression to ophthalmopathy a median of roughly 6.5 months before onset, with approximately 71% sensitivity and about 72% specificity. Ophthalmopathy was separated from stable hyperthyroidism by a 13 V-J signature model, with over 85% sensitivity and around 81% specificity obtained in cross-validation and 80%/75% obtained in testing. Blood samples also contained most of the expanded thyroid clonotypes (frequency above 0.001), which suggests that blood repertoires may reflect thyroid immune responses. No statistical method was used to set the sample size in advance, and investigators knew the group allocation.

This chain joins TRBV3-1 to TRBJ1-5; 9 nucleotides in the junction match TRBD1. The receptor was derived from a man younger than 40 with Graves' hyperthyroidism that later progressed to Graves' ophthalmopathy. Material: blood. At the DNA level, the sequence is TGTGCCAGCAGCCGAACAGGGGGCGGTCAGCCCCAGCATTTT. Its protein reads: CASSRTGGGQPQHF. Joined to the reference TRBV3-1 and TRBJ1-5 proteins, this CDR3 gives the full variable domain: DTAVSQTPKYLVTQMGNDKSIKCEQNLGHDTMYWYKQDSKKFLKIMFSYNNKELIINETVPNRFSPKSPDKAHLNLHINSLELGDSAVYFCASSRTGGGQPQHFGDGTRLSIL.